The 18 T cell receptor beta chains below were found in one sample sequenced in a study of beta chain features in type 1 diabetes. Study outcomes and limitations: When Type 1 diabetes patients were examined, their TCRB CDR3s proved moderately but significantly shorter in all four CD4+ subsets.

Their recognized antigens are unknown. Since all of the isolated RNA was reverse transcribed, expressed TCRB transcripts were what got sequenced. Sequenced by immunoSEQ multiplex PCR; TCRdb stores in-frame clones only, minus some. The sample includes about 360,000 clones, roughly 12% seen only once; the top ten take about 0.01%. The material sequenced was naive CD4+ T cells from blood. The receptors were sampled from a woman aged 18 to 35 with type 1 diabetes.

The genes are TRBV20-1 and TRBJ2-5; TRBD1 agrees at 7 bases. J gave up 4 bases and V 6 bases, and 2 bases lay outside the gene matches. The CDR3 length is 11 residues. Germline CDR1 and CDR2: DFQATT and SNEGSKA (reference sequence). The CDR3 loop is CSATGLETQYF. The DNA for the CDR3 is TGCAGTGCGACAGGGTTAGAGACCCAGTACTTC.

There are a few counts of this clone. The CDR3 DNA sequence: TGTGCCACCAGCAGGGGACAGGGCGGTAGAGAGACCCAGTACTTC. Translated: CATSRGQGGRETQYF. V and J are TRBV15 and TRBJ2-5, with 9 bases matching TRBD1. CDR3 size: 15 residues. V was pared by 3 bases and J by 4 bases, with 6 bases of the junction left unmatched. The V gene's germline CDR1 is LNHNV and CDR2 YYDKDF (reference sequence).

This clone was counted once. The junction shows a germline mismatch at one end, possibly a read error. V usage is TRBV7-7 and J usage is TRBJ1-1; possible D gene TRBD1, 6 bases. The germline CDR1 and CDR2 sequences are SSHAT and FNYEAQ (reference sequence). CDR3 length equals 14 residues. In DNA, the CDR3 is TGTGCTAGCAGCTCCCTGACAGGGAACACTGAAGCTTTCTTT. Amino acids: CASSSLTGNTEAFF.

The J gene is TRBJ2-1, the V gene TRBV30; 12 bases align to TRBD2. This CDR3 has 15 amino acids. From germline, CDR1 is GTSNPN and CDR2 SVGIG (reference sequence). V shed 3 bases, J shed 4 bases, and the junction held 4 bases outside the gene matches. Here the CDR3 reads CAWRASGRGYNEQFF. DNA for the CDR3: TGTGCCTGGAGGGCTAGCGGGAGGGGGTACAATGAGCAGTTCTTC.

The rearrangement links TRBV7-9 to TRBJ1-1, with 8 bases matching TRBD1. The V gene's germline CDR1 is SEHNR and CDR2 FQNEAQ (reference sequence). The trim removed 4 bases at V and 3 bases at J, leaving 13 bases unmatched. There are 17 residues in the CDR3. The DNA for the CDR3 is TGTGCCAGCAGCTCTAGAACCTTCAGGGGGCGCTACACTGAAGCTTTCTTT. It encodes CASSSRTFRGRYTEAFF.

The chain combines TRBV28 with TRBJ2-6; no firm D call. V lost 5 bases, J lost 5 bases, and 7 bases lay in between. This CDR3 spans 13 amino acids. CDR1 and CDR2 (germline): MDHEN, SYDVKM. The CDR3 DNA reads as TGTGCCAGCAGTCCATGGCGGGCCAACGTCCTGACTTTC. It encodes CASSPWRANVLTF.

The rearrangement uses TRBV5-4 and TRBJ2-7; TRBD2 matches 11 bases. The trim removed 5 bases at V and 7 bases at J, leaving 8 bases unmatched. This CDR3 contains 14 residues. Per germline, CDR1 SGHNT and CDR2 YYREEE (reference sequence). CDR3 protein: CASRIAGGPLEQYF. CDR3 nucleotides: TGTGCCAGCAGGATAGCGGGAGGGCCGCTTGAGCAGTACTTC.

The chain recombines TRBV19 with TRBJ2-6, with 9 bases that match TRBD1. Germline values: CDR1 LNHDA, CDR2 SQIVND (reference sequence). Trimming cost V 5 bases and J 2 bases; bases outside gene matches: 4. The CDR3 has 16 residues. CDR3 nucleotides: TGTGCCAGTAGTTCACAGGGGGCCGCTGGGGCCAACGTCCTGACTTTC. Its protein is CASSSQGAAGANVLTF.

This clone has just a few counts. The gene calls are TRBV13 and TRBJ2-7; D unresolved. Trimming left V 3 bases short and J 4 bases short, with 10 bases between. This CDR3 has 13 residues. Germline V gene sequence: CDR1 PRHDT, CDR2 FYEKMQ (reference sequence). The CDR3 protein is CASSFPGSYEQYF. The CDR3, as DNA: TGTGCCAGCAGCTTCCCCGGGTCTTACGAGCAGTACTTC. Together with reference TRBV13 and TRBJ2-7, the CDR3 gives the full variable domain: AAGVIQSPRHLIKEKRETATLKCYPIPRHDTVYWYQQGPGQDPQFLISFYEKMQSDKGSIPDRFSAQQFSDYHSELNMSSLELGDSALYFCASSFPGSYEQYFGPGTRLTVT.

This rearrangement joins TRBV4-3 to TRBJ2-5; D gene uncertain. Trimming took off 0 bases at V and 5 bases at J, with 10 bases between the two ends. Germline V gene data show CDR1 as LGHNA and CDR2 as YSLEER. This CDR3 contains 14 residues. This CDR3 is CASSQDLGAETQYF. The CDR3 DNA sequence: TGCGCCAGCAGCCAAGATCTAGGCGCGGAGACCCAGTACTTC.

CDR3 protein: CASSPPWTGVREQYF. CDR3 DNA: TGTGCCAGCTCACCACCGTGGACAGGAGTTCGGGAGCAGTACTTC. The chain uses TRBV18 and TRBJ2-7; 7 positions agree with TRBD1. Germline V gene data show CDR1 as KGHSH and CDR2 as LQKENI. CDR3 size: 15 residues. J gave up 7 bases and V 0 bases, and 9 bases lay outside the gene matches.

The V call is TRBV18, the J call TRBJ1-2; a possible D gene is TRBD1 (5 bases). Germline CDR1 KGHSH, CDR2 LQKENI. V was trimmed by 3 bases and J by 4 bases, leaving 9 bases between them. This CDR3 comprises 13 residues. The CDR3 nucleotides read TGTGCCAGCTCACCCCAGGGCGCCTATGGCTACACCTTC. This translates into CASSPQGAYGYTF.

Only a few counts were recorded for this clone. The gene calls are TRBV6-5 and TRBJ2-7; tentatively, D is TRBD1 (6 bases). The CDR3 runs to 14 residues. V was clipped by 4 bases and J by 2 bases, with 12 bases between them. Germline values: CDR1 MNHEY, CDR2 SVGAGI. CDR3 DNA: TGTGCCAGCAGTTCGCAGGGGCTTCCCTACGAGCAGTACTTC. It yields the protein CASSSQGLPYEQYF.

This clone was counted a few times. The chain is built from TRBV5-1 and TRBJ1-1; 11 nucleotides line up with TRBD1. V shed 4 bases, J shed 5 bases, and the junction held 4 bases outside the gene matches. CDR1 is SGHRS and CDR2 is YFSETQ in the germline V gene. The CDR3 consists of 14 residues. The DNA for the CDR3 is TGCGCCAGCAGCGTGGGACAGGGGGATACTGAAGCTTTCTTT. Protein product: CASSVGQGDTEAFF. The entire variable domain, with the rest obtained from reference TRBV5-1 and TRBJ1-1, is as follows: KAGVTQTPRYLIKTRGQQVTLSCSPISGHRSVSWYQQTPGQGLQFLFEYFSETQRNKGNFPGRFSGRQFSNSRSEMNVSTLELGDSALYLCASSVGQGDTEAFFGQGTRLTVV.

This clone was found a few times. The V call is TRBV4-1, the J call TRBJ2-2; D remains ambiguous. The CDR3 has 14 amino acids. Germline V CDR1 and CDR2: MGHRA, YSYEKL. V was clipped by 0 bases and J by 6 bases, with 8 bases between them. The CDR3 sequence is CASSQEGLPGELFF. The CDR3, as DNA: TGCGCCAGCAGCCAAGAGGGCTTGCCCGGGGAGCTGTTTTTT.

This clone appeared a few times. V is TRBV10-2 and J is TRBJ2-1, with 10 bases matching TRBD2. The CDR3 is made up of 15 amino acids. Germline V gene lookup returns CDR1 WSHSY and CDR2 SAAADI. J gave up 3 bases and V 4 bases, and 3 bases lay outside the gene matches. The CDR3 region has the DNA TGCGCCAGCAGTGCCGGGACTAGCGACTACAATGAGCAGTTCTTC. Translation: CASSAGTSDYNEQFF.

Only a few counts were recorded for this clone. The chain carries TRBV28 and TRBJ2-3; D is unresolved. Trimming removed 2 bases from V and 6 bases from J, with 6 bases in between. In germline, CDR1 is MDHEN, CDR2 SYDVKM. CDR3 length equals 12 residues. The CDR3 DNA sequence: TGTGCCAGCAGTTTACTACGGGATACGCAGTATTTT. Amino acids: CASSLLRDTQYF.

This clone occurred a few times. CDR3 nucleotides: TGTGCCTGGGCGACTAGCGGGGGTTTCTATGAGCAGTTCTTC. Its protein product is CAWATSGGFYEQFF. The rearrangement uses TRBV30 and TRBJ2-1, with 12 bases matching TRBD2. In germline, CDR1 is GTSNPN, CDR2 SVGIG (reference sequence). The CDR3 contains 14 residues. Unmatched junction bases numbered 7, after V lost 5 bases and J lost 8 bases.